One TCR beta chain is described in this entry. The V gene lost 4 bases and the J gene lost 2 bases, with 16 bases spanning the gap. CDR3 length: 16 amino acids. Germline assignment: CDR1 SGHNT and CDR2 YYREEE (reference sequence). Sequencing was performed with immunoSEQ multiplex PCR; in TCRdb, only in-frame clones are kept and a portion is missing. In the table there are roughly 230,000 clones, around 87% of which are singletons. This sample was taken from a study of blood T cell repertoires in COVID-19. For the study at large: T cells, B-cell-depleted T cells, or PBMCs provided the cDNA or gDNA that served as material.

Followed longitudinally, the Seattle patients had been enrolled during active infection. The clonotype was recovered from a woman aged 55-70 years with COVID-19, enrolled during active disease. The chain joins TRBV5-4 to TRBJ2-4, with no clear D. The sample was peripheral blood. CDR3 sequence (DNA): TGTGCCAGCAGCCCGAATCAGTACGGGTCCAAAAACATTCAGTACTTC. Protein product: CASSPNQYGSKNIQYF.